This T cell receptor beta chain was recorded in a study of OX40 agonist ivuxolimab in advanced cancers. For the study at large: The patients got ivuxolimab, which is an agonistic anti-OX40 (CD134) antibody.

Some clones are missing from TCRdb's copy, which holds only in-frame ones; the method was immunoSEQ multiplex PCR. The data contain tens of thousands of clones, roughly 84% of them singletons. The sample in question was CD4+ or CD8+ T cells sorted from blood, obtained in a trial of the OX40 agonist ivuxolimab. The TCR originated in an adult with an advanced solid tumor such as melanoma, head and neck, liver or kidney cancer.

The CDR3: CASSQDRGSGGAYNEQFF. The CDR3 coding sequence is TGTGCCAGCAGCCAAGATCGGGGTAGCGGGGGCGCCTACAATGAGCAGTTCTTC. V usage is TRBV4-2 and J usage is TRBJ2-1, with 9 bases identical to TRBD2. Germline V gene lookup returns CDR1 LGHNA and CDR2 YNFKEQ. The CDR3 length is 18 residues. The V segment lost 0 bases and the J segment 2 bases; nucleotides outside the gene matches: 8.